This entry features one T cell receptor beta chain sequence. What antigen it recognizes has not been identified. Base quality data are lacking; no much larger clone is found one base away. Trimming removed 1 base from V and 6 bases from J, leaving 9 bases between the germline ends. Reading from cysteine to phenylalanine, the CDR3 counts 13 amino acids. Only the CDR3 part of the read is kept: 39 bases, read in frame from the first base. As encoded in the germline V gene, CDR1 is SGHTA while CDR2 is FQGNSA. This sample was taken from a study of blood T cell repertoires in COVID-19 (dated by TCRdb to the early 2020s). In terms of the full investigation: Samples from collaborators originated in the United States, Italy and Spain and spanned both the acute and convalescent phases of COVID-19. The material from the prospective study consisted of cDNA or gDNA derived from T cells, B-cell-depleted T cells, or PBMCs. The dataset comprised deeply sampled blood TCRbeta repertoires from subjects exposed to, actively infected with, or recovered from COVID-19. The repertoires were released in a freely available public database intended as a resource for research on the immune response to SARS-CoV-2. Samples came from the ongoing ImmuneRACE study (first 160 participants) plus 1,254 subjects from 6 global collaborators. The sample metadata nearly always contained a de-identified subject ID, COVID-19 status, age in years and sex. HLA class I and class II types, where available, came from metadata supplied by the sample provider rather than from assay-based typing.

Here is what the overall study found, with its caveats: The quantity of clinical and demographic metadata differed by source and by participant and was supplied without curation.

TCRbeta CDR3 regions were amplified from genomic DNA by means of the immunoSEQ Assay, a bias-controlled multiplex PCR. The published analysis was carried out like this. The number of nucleated cells in each sample was estimated from the amplification of reference gene primers within the assay. Sequence reads were collapsed and filtered to measure the absolute abundance of every unique TCRbeta CDR3 rearrangement. Productive Simpson clonality was computed per sample as the square root of Simpson's diversity index over productive rearrangements. TCRdb took this table from immuneACCESS and kept in-frame rearrangements with V and J called. Such tables lack part of the clones; where checked against another copy, unresolved V genes explain under half of the gap, and the rest is unexplained. V, J and clone size reflect that table, while D and trimming were determined from the DNA. The sample table holds 100,000 to 150,000 clones, of which roughly 84% were seen once. Clones ranked in the top ten supply more than 0.9% of the sample.

Whole blood was collected in K2EDTA tubes by collaborating institutions according to the institutions' own protocols. For TCRbeta analysis, collaborators shipped samples in one of three forms: frozen whole blood, isolated PBMCs, or DNA extracted from either of those sample types. The sample was peripheral blood. Here the chain combines TRBV7-2 and TRBJ1-2; TRBD1 is a possible D gene, resting on 6 matching bases. The sequence came from a woman older than 75 with acute or convalescent COVID-19. Here the CDR3 is given as CASSLGTGNGYTF. The DNA sequence reads TGTGCCAGCAGCTTAGGTACAGGGAATGGCTACACCTTC.